The clone carrying this TCR beta chain was observed a single time. Its matching antigen is unknown. The primer mix had 60 Vbeta and 13 Jbeta primers. The table came from immunoSEQ multiplex PCR; TCRdb's copy has only in-frame clones and leaves some out. The table lists some 91,000 clones, around nine tenths of them singletons, with around a tenth in the top ten. This record belongs to a study of cytomegalovirus exposure and HLA in healthy donors. Germline loops: CDR1 SNHLY, CDR2 FYNNEI. The V gene lost 7 bases and the J gene lost 6 bases, with 21 bases spanning the gap. The CDR3 runs 15 residues. General study findings and limits: A previous analysis found most TCR beta V segments productive roughly 90% or roughly 30% of the time.

Material for sequencing was PBMCs. This TCR came from a man between 25 and 39 years old in good health and CMV-seropositive. J is TRBJ1-2 and V is TRBV2, with D possibly being TRBD1 (6 bases). This CDR3 reads CASTYNPGTRNGYTF. For the CDR3, the DNA is TGTGCCAGCACTTACAACCCCGGGACAAGAAATGGCTACACCTTC.